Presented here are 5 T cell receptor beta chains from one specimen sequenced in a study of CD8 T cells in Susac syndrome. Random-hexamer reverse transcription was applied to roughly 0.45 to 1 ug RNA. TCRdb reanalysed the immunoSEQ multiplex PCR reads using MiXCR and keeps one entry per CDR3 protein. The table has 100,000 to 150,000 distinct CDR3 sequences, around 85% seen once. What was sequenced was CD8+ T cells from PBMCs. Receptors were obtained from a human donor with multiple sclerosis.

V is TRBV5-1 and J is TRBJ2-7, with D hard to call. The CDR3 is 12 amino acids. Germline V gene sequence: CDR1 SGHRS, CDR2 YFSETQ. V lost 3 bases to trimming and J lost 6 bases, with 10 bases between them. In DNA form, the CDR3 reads TGCGCCAGCAGCTCAGCAGGATCCGAGCAGTACTTC. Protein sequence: CASSSAGSEQYF.

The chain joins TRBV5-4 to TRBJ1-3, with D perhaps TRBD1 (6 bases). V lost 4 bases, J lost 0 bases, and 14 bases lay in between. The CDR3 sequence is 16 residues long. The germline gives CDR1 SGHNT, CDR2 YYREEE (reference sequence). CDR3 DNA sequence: TGTGCCAGCAGCCCTACTCCGGACAGCTCTGGAAACACCATATATTTT. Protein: CASSPTPDSSGNTIYF.

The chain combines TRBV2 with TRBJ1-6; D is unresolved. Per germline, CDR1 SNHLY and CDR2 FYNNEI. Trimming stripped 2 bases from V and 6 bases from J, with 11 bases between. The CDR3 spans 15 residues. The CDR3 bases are TGTGCCAGCAGTGAATGGCCCCCCGGTAATTCACCCCTCCACTTT. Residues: CASSEWPPGNSPLHF. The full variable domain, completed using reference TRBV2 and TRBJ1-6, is EPEVTQTPSHQVTQMGQEVILRCVPISNHLYFYWYRQILGQKVEFLVSFYNNEISEKSEIFDDQFSVERPDGSNFTLKIRSTKLEDSAMYFCASSEWPPGNSPLHFGNGTRLTVT.

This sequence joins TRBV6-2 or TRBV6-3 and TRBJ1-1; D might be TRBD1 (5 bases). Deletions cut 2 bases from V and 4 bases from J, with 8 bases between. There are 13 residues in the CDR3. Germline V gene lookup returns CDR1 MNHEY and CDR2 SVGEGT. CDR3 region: CASSYVQVTEAFF. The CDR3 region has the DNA TGTGCCAGCAGTTACGTACAGGTCACTGAAGCTTTCTTT.

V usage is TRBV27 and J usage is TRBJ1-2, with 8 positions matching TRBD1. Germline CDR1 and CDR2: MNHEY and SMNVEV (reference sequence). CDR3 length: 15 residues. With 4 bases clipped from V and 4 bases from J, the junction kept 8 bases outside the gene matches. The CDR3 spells CASSYQGARSYGYTF. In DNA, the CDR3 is TGTGCCAGCAGTTATCAGGGGGCGCGGAGCTATGGCTACACCTTC.